These T cell receptor beta chains were read from a single sample in a study of blood T cell repertoires in COVID-19. Some clones are missing from TCRdb's copy, which holds only in-frame ones; the method was immunoSEQ multiplex PCR. The sample gives approximately 90,000 clones, roughly 84% of which show up once; approximately 5% is in the top ten. Specimen: peripheral blood. The receptors were sampled from a woman older than 75 with acute or convalescent COVID-19. Each CDR3 is given with its conserved first and last residue. The D gene is left open where the match is weak. Size values are once, few and many counts, or a class for expanded clones, and some rows have none.

clone size: .; V gene: TRBV28; D gene: TRBD2; J gene: TRBJ2-5; CDR3 protein: CASSLSSAGGETQYF; CDR3 DNA: TGTGCCAGCAGTCTGTCTTCCGCGGGAGGAGAGACCCAGTACTTC
clone size: once; V gene: TRBV7-7; D gene: .; J gene: TRBJ2-5; CDR3 protein: CASSPLDRQETQYF; CDR3 DNA: TGTGCTAGCAGCCCGCTAGACAGACAAGAGACCCAGTACTTC
clone size: .; V gene: TRBV7-9; D gene: .; J gene: TRBJ2-1; CDR3 protein: CASGGSPNEQFF; CDR3 DNA: TGTGCCAGCGGGGGCTCGCCCAATGAGCAGTTCTTC
clone size: .; V gene: TRBV7-3; D gene: TRBD2; J gene: TRBJ2-1; CDR3 protein: CASSPSGGAYNEQFF; CDR3 DNA: TGTGCCAGCAGCCCCAGCGGGGGGGCGTACAATGAGCAGTTCTTC
clone size: .; V gene: TRBV18; D gene: .; J gene: TRBJ1-2; CDR3 protein: CASSMRQALFNGYTF; CDR3 DNA: TGTGCCAGCTCAATGAGACAGGCGCTATTCAATGGCTACACCTTC
clone size: .; V gene: TRBV5-1; D gene: .; J gene: TRBJ1-1; CDR3 protein: CASSLDSQGNTEAFF; CDR3 DNA: TGCGCCAGCAGCTTGGATAGTCAGGGGAACACTGAAGCTTTCTTT
clone size: .; V gene: TRBV29-1; D gene: TRBD1; J gene: TRBJ2-6; CDR3 protein: CSAETGGTGANVLTF; CDR3 DNA: TGCAGCGCCGAGACAGGGGGCACTGGGGCCAACGTCCTGACTTTC
clone size: .; V gene: TRBV18; D gene: TRBD1; J gene: TRBJ1-1; CDR3 protein: CASSPRGWDTEAFF; CDR3 DNA: TGTGCCAGCTCCCCCAGGGGGTGGGACACTGAAGCTTTCTTT
clone size: .; V gene: TRBV4-1; D gene: .; J gene: TRBJ1-6; CDR3 protein: CASSQEGRNSPLHF; CDR3 DNA: TGCGCCAGCAGCCAAGAGGGGCGTAATTCACCCCTCCACTTT
clone size: .; V gene: TRBV18; D gene: TRBD1; J gene: TRBJ2-1; CDR3 protein: CASSPWDSRNNEQFF; CDR3 DNA: TGTGCCAGCTCACCGTGGGACAGCCGAAACAATGAGCAGTTCTTC
clone size: .; V gene: TRBV10-2; D gene: TRBD2; J gene: TRBJ2-1; CDR3 protein: CASSEPPRAGGLNEQFF; CDR3 DNA: TGCGCCAGCAGTGAGCCGCCGCGAGCGGGAGGCCTTAATGAGCAGTTCTTC
clone size: .; V gene: TRBV2; D gene: TRBD1; J gene: TRBJ2-7; CDR3 protein: CASRGDRGSSYEQYF; CDR3 DNA: TGTGCCAGCAGGGGGGACAGGGGTTCATCCTACGAGCAGTACTTC
clone size: .; V gene: TRBV2; D gene: .; J gene: TRBJ1-1; CDR3 protein: CARAGRRNTEAFF; CDR3 DNA: TGTGCCAGGGCGGGACGGAGGAACACTGAAGCTTTCTTT
clone size: once; V gene: TRBV30; D gene: .; J gene: TRBJ1-4; CDR3 protein: CAWSVPYLQAEKLFF; CDR3 DNA: TGTGCCTGGAGTGTACCCTATCTACAGGCTGAAAAACTGTTTTTT
clone size: .; V gene: TRBV7-9; D gene: .; J gene: TRBJ1-2; CDR3 protein: CASSLELRGGYTF; CDR3 DNA: TGTGCCAGCAGCTTAGAGCTCAGGGGCGGCTACACCTTC
clone size: .; V gene: TRBV15; D gene: TRBD1; J gene: TRBJ1-1; CDR3 protein: CATSSLGTGGEAFF; CDR3 DNA: TGTGCCACCAGCTCCCTCGGGACAGGAGGTGAAGCTTTCTTT
clone size: .; V gene: TRBV7-3; D gene: TRBD1; J gene: TRBJ1-6; CDR3 protein: CASSPQGDSPLHF; CDR3 DNA: TGTGCCAGCAGCCCCCAGGGGGATTCACCCCTCCACTTT
clone size: .; V gene: TRBV27; D gene: TRBD1; J gene: TRBJ2-7; CDR3 protein: CASRPGQGFVWEQYF; CDR3 DNA: TGTGCCAGCAGACCGGGACAGGGCTTTGTTTGGGAGCAGTACTTC
clone size: .; V gene: TRBV6-2/TRBV6-3; D gene: .; J gene: TRBJ2-2; CDR3 protein: CASSRTFTPNTGELFF; CDR3 DNA: TGTGCCAGCAGCCGGACTTTTACTCCGAACACCGGGGAGCTGTTTTTT
clone size: .; V gene: TRBV4-2; D gene: TRBD1; J gene: TRBJ1-2; CDR3 protein: CASSQGDRSYGYTF; CDR3 DNA: TGTGCCAGCAGCCAAGGGGACAGATCCTATGGCTACACCTTC
clone size: .; V gene: TRBV7-9; D gene: TRBD1; J gene: TRBJ1-2; CDR3 protein: CASSGDRHYGYTF; CDR3 DNA: TGTGCCAGCAGCGGGGACAGGCATTACGGCTACACCTTC
clone size: .; V gene: TRBV5-1; D gene: TRBD2; J gene: TRBJ2-1; CDR3 protein: CASSLVGTSINEQFF; CDR3 DNA: TGCGCCAGCAGCTTGGTCGGGACTAGCATAAATGAGCAGTTCTTC